The 21 T cell receptor beta chains listed next were all sequenced from one sample in a study of breast tumors, draining lymph nodes, adjacent tissues (dated by TCRdb to between 2015 and 2016). The axillary draining lymph nodes of breast cancer patients were the source of the lymph node samples. The library was obtained by multiplex PCR. TCRdb lists the instrument as Illumina HiSeq 2000. TCRdb reprocessing: public reads trimmed at Q25 with fastp, clones called with MiXCR, in-frame beta chains kept. For every CDR3 protein sequence, its rows merge into one entry that carries the most common genes and DNA. Across this sample there are over 150,000 distinct CDR3 sequences, with 30% to 35% seen only once. Of the sample, 4% to 5.5% falls within the top ten clones. What was sequenced was axillary lymph node tissue. Receptors were obtained from a female donor with breast cancer. Some clones in this sample may be carry-over from other donors' samples.

This clonotype occurred many times. This chain connects TRBV7-2 to TRBJ2-7; the match to TRBD2 covers 8 bases. CDR3 length equals 18 residues. Per germline, CDR1 SGHTA and CDR2 FQGNSA. The V and J ends lost 5 bases and 0 bases, in that order; junction bases with no gene match: 15. The DNA for the CDR3 is TGTGCCAGCAGCCCGCGACTAGCGCCCGTGCCGACCTCCTACGAGCAGTACTTC. It codes for CASSPRLAPVPTSYEQYF.

This clonotype appeared many times. This chain links TRBV15 with TRBJ1-2, with 7 bases fitting TRBD1. Losses at the gene ends were 1 base for V and 4 bases for J; bases not matched to a gene: 0. Germline V gene lookup returns CDR1 LNHNV and CDR2 YYDKDF (reference sequence). The CDR3 loop spans 13 amino acids. The CDR3 spells CATSRGQGYGYTF. The CDR3 DNA follows: TGTGCCACCAGCAGAGGACAGGGCTATGGCTACACCTTC.

The table lists this clonotype with a few counts. At one of its ends the junction is not consistent with the germline gene, which may arise from a read error. The chain uses TRBV7-7 and TRBJ1-1; D perhaps matches TRBD1 (6 bases). Germline V gene lookup returns CDR1 SSHAT and CDR2 FNYEAQ (reference sequence). The CDR3 totals 13 residues. CDR3 DNA sequence: TGTGCTAGCAGCCCCAGGGGCAGCACTGAAGCTTTCTTT. This gives the protein CASSPRGSTEAFF.

This clonotype was recorded many times. The V call is TRBV24-1, the J call TRBJ2-5; no definite D call. V was trimmed by 4 bases and J by 9 bases, leaving 14 bases between them. Germline CDR1 reads KGHDR; CDR2 reads SFDVKD. CDR3 length equals 13 residues. The chain's CDR3 is CATSEVDGRPQYF. The CDR3 nucleotides are TGTGCCACCAGTGAAGTGGACGGCAGGCCCCAGTACTTC.

This clonotype was counted many times. This rearrangement joins TRBV25-1 to TRBJ1-2; D is unresolved. CDR3 length: 14 residues. CDR1 and CDR2 (germline): MGHDK, SYGVNS. Trimming removed 2 bases at V and 2 bases at J, with 9 bases between. The CDR3 here is CASSEGQNNYGYTF. CDR3 coding DNA: TGTGCCAGCAGTGAAGGGCAGAACAACTATGGCTACACCTTC.

This clonotype was observed many times. This chain uses TRBV6-1 with TRBJ1-5, with no clear D. Germline CDR1 MNHNS, CDR2 SASEGT. The length of the CDR3 is 16 residues. V gave up 3 bases and J gave up 9 bases, with 21 bases separating them. The CDR3 protein is CASSENLGNAIRPQHF. CDR3 sequence (DNA): TGTGCCAGCAGTGAGAATTTAGGGAATGCAATCAGGCCCCAGCATTTT.

J is TRBJ1-2 and V is TRBV5-8; D gene unclear. Deletions cut 2 bases from V and 4 bases from J, with 15 bases between. This CDR3 has 15 residues. Germline V gene data show CDR1 as SGHTS and CDR2 as YDEGEE. In nucleotides, the CDR3 is TGTGCCAGCAGCTTATATCAGCTTACCCTCTATGGCTACACCTTC. Its protein product is CASSLYQLTLYGYTF.

This clonotype was counted ten times or more. The rearrangement links TRBV20-1 to TRBJ2-7; D is perhaps TRBD1 (5 bases). Germline assignment: CDR1 DFQATT and CDR2 SNEGSKA (reference sequence). The CDR3 is 14 residues long. V lost 6 bases and J 0 bases, leaving 15 bases between the germline ends. The CDR3 DNA sequence: TGCAGTGCAACGACAGCTAGTATCTCCTACGAGCAGTACTTC. Its translation is CSATTASISYEQYF.

This clonotype was observed at least ten times. The V gene is TRBV20-1, the J gene TRBJ1-4; D call uncertain. This CDR3 spans 10 amino acids. V lost 6 bases, J lost 4 bases, and 3 bases lay in between. Germline lookup yields CDR1 DFQATT and CDR2 SNEGSKA (reference sequence). CDR3 DNA sequence: TGCAGTGCCAGTAATGAAAAACTGTTTTTT. It yields the protein CSASNEKLFF.

This clonotype showed up many times. V is TRBV30 and J is TRBJ1-3; no clear D gene. V was clipped by 5 bases and J by 4 bases, with 3 bases between them. The CDR3 is made up of 10 amino acids. The germline V gene has CDR1 GTSNPN and CDR2 SVGIG (reference sequence). CDR3 sequence: CAWGGNTIYF. The CDR3 DNA reads as TGTGCCTGGGGGGGAAACACCATATATTTT.

Points on this clonotype: It may be a read error: a sequence one base away is much more abundant. This rearrangement joins TRBV20-1 to TRBJ1-2; D uncertain. Per the germline V gene, CDR1 is DFQATT and CDR2 is SNEGSKA (reference sequence). CDR3 length: 12 amino acids. The DNA of the CDR3 is TGCAGTGCTACCGGGGAGCTCTATGGCTCCACCTTC. This gives the protein CSATGELYGSTF.

This clonotype showed up many times. The J gene is TRBJ1-2, the V gene TRBV11-2; a possible D gene is TRBD1 (5 bases). The length of the CDR3 is 16 residues. CDR1 and CDR2 from the germline V gene are SGHAT and FQNNGV. The V end lost 0 bases, the J end lost 1 base, and 12 bases lay between the germline ends. The CDR3 DNA follows: TGTGCCAGCAGCTTAGATTGGAGGGACGATAACTATGGCTACACCTTC. Its translation: CASSLDWRDDNYGYTF.

This clonotype appeared many times. The rearrangement joins TRBV11-2 to TRBJ2-1, with 12 bases matching TRBD1. The CDR3 length is 16 residues. Germline V gene data show CDR1 as SGHAT and CDR2 as FQNNGV. The V segment lost 4 bases and the J segment 8 bases; nucleotides outside the gene matches: 9. The CDR3 coding sequence is TGTGCCAGCAGCTCCTCCGGGACAGGGGGCGAGGATGAGCAGTTCTTC. As protein: CASSSSGTGGEDEQFF.

The chain is built from TRBV5-4 and TRBJ2-1; 8 nucleotides align to TRBD1. Germline CDR1 reads SGHNT; CDR2 reads YYREEE (reference sequence). V was pared by 4 bases and J by 9 bases, with 6 bases of the junction left unmatched. The CDR3 contains 13 residues. CDR3: CASSPDRAREQFF. DNA for the CDR3: TGTGCCAGCAGCCCGGACAGGGCCCGTGAGCAGTTCTTC.

With respect to this clonotype: A much larger clone differs from this one at a single base, so this may be a read error. The chain uses TRBV30 and TRBJ1-2, with D perhaps matching TRBD1 (5 bases). The CDR3 spans 15 residues. From germline, CDR1 is GTSNPN and CDR2 SVGIG (reference sequence). The CDR3 DNA sequence: TGTGCCCGGAGTGTAGGGGCAGGGCGCACTTATGGCTACACCTTC. Its translation is CARSVGAGRTYGYTF.

In its sample, this clonotype was seen many times. The chain has TRBV20-1 and TRBJ2-7; TRBD1 matches at 7 bases. The CDR3 loop spans 13 amino acids. The V and J ends lost 3 bases and 0 bases, in that order; junction bases with no gene match: 2. Germline V gene lookup returns CDR1 DFQATT and CDR2 SNEGSKA (reference sequence). CDR3 region: CSARDRTSYEQYF. The CDR3 nucleotides are TGCAGTGCTAGGGACAGGACCTCCTACGAGCAGTACTTC.

This clonotype showed up many times. The V and J genes are TRBV5-1 and TRBJ2-1; D gene ambiguous. Germline-derived CDR1 and CDR2 are SGHRS and YFSETQ. The V gene lost 4 bases and the J gene lost 0 bases, with 14 bases spanning the gap. The CDR3 length is 16 residues. The CDR3 region has the DNA TGCGCCAGCAGCGACGGACGGTTAAGCTCCTACAATGAGCAGTTCTTC. Translation gives CASSDGRLSSYNEQFF.

This clonotype has only a few counts. A much more abundant neighbour one base away suggests this may be a read error. The genes are TRBV7-3 and TRBJ2-7, with 8 bases fitting TRBD1. Germline V gives CDR1 SGHTA, CDR2 FQGTGA. The CDR3 has 15 residues. The CDR3 bases are TGTGCCAGCAGCTTATTGGGGACAGGTACCCACGAGCAGCACTTC. The encoded protein is CASSLLGTGTHEQHF.

This clonotype was detected only once. The missing conserved phenylalanine or tryptophan at the end of this CDR3 makes a read error likely. The chain carries TRBV7-9 and TRBJ2-1, with D maybe TRBD1 (6 bases). Germline V lookup: CDR1 SEHNR, CDR2 FQNEAQ (reference sequence). The CDR3 totals 15 residues. DNA of the CDR3: TGTGCCAGCAGCCAAATGGGGGCCCCCTACAACGAGCAGTTCTCC. Residues: CASSQMGAPYNEQFS.

This clonotype was detected ten times or more. This CDR3 reads CASSGLRNTIYF. The CDR3 DNA reads TGTGCCAGCAGCGGCCTGCGGAACACCATATATTTT. This chain connects TRBV11-3 to TRBJ1-3; D gene uncertain. This CDR3 is built from 12 residues. V was pared by 5 bases and J by 7 bases, with 9 bases between. CDR1 SGHNT and CDR2 YENEEA come from the germline V gene.

This clonotype was counted at least ten times. The rearrangement joins TRBV11-2 to TRBJ2-3; D is perhaps TRBD2 (5 bases). The CDR3 runs to 17 residues. Germline V CDR1 and CDR2: SGHAT, FQNNGV. With 1 base removed from V and 3 bases from J, the gap between germline ends came to 17 bases. The CDR3 loop is CASSLATTERTTDTQYF. DNA for the CDR3: TGTGCCAGCAGCTTAGCAACGACTGAGCGGACGACAGATACGCAGTATTTT.